This TCR beta chain was captured by sequencing in a study of T cell responses to AZD1222 COVID-19 vaccine (dated by TCRdb to about 2021). Background for the entire study: Because spike-specific TCR depth and breadth did not differ between the two schedules, AZD1222 recipients who got a second dose at roughly 4 weeks were pooled with those who got a second dose at roughly 12 weeks. Trial participants were enrolled by age into 18-55, 56-69 and 70-plus year subgroups, with roughly 150, 30 and 60 TCR-sequenced participants respectively. TCR sequencing was performed for 230 to 250 trial participants, of whom roughly 200 were given two doses of AZD1222 and some 26 were given two doses of MenACWY control vaccine. The study at large found these results: Reportedly, close to half of the unique spike-specific TCRs recognized epitopes lying outside the regions that are mutated in the B.1.351 and B.1.1.7 variants. Participants were mostly white British and included more females than males, and it was suggested by the authors that clonal diversity may have been underestimated. The vaccine-associated CD4 TCRs covered the entire spike protein, and the dominant responses fell in regions 160-218 and 743-854. Conclusions about previously exposed vaccinees are limited, since just five or six AZD1222 recipients were seropositive for SARS-CoV-2 at baseline. No day 14 peak-response samples were available, so repertoires were characterized only after the peak T cell response. A significant rise in spike-specific TCR breadth and depth was observed after two AZD1222 doses relative to day 0 and relative to MenACWY recipients. In the small 56-69-year group, the increase in depth fell short of significance, most likely because of low power.

The CDR3 regions of human TCRbeta chains were analyzed by immunosequencing. Per the source publication's procedure: TCRs in the repertoires were compared against a reference library of SARS-CoV-2-specific TCRs that had been generated with the MIRA antigen-specificity platform. Breadth was defined as the fraction of unique TCRs that were SARS-CoV-2-associated, and depth was defined as the fraction of total T cells that were SARS-CoV-2-associated. Each spike-specific TCR was assigned to its reactive spike region and to a CD4 or CD8 class using the MIRA data. Log10-transformed breadth and depth values were compared by one-way ANOVA with Sidak's multiple comparisons tests. The immuneACCESS repertoire file appears here via TCRdb, limited to in-frame rearrangements. These files lack a portion of the clones; in checked studies, under half of the deficit traces to unresolved V genes, and the cause of the others is not known. D and trimming come from the DNA, and the V and J calls and clone size come from that table. Within this sample are 160,000 or so clones, with 85% to 90% of them counted one time only. The ten biggest clones cover around 6% of the sample.

As for this clone: Which antigen it targets is not known. No base quality information exists; no much larger clone differs at one position.

The CDR3 contains 15 residues, cysteine and phenylalanine counted. CDR3 DNA only is kept here, 45 bases in frame from base 1. The germline V gene encodes CDR1 MNHEY and CDR2 SVGEGT. Ends trimmed: V by 5 bases, J by 2 bases; bases unmatched to a gene: 5. This specimen's time point label, per the study, means: baseline before first vaccination. The vaccinee samples were drawn from two UK trials, COV001 and COV002, one of which was a single-blind randomized controlled phase 2/3 trial testing AZD1222 (ChAdOx1 nCoV-19) in healthy adults. For TCRbeta chain sequencing, PBMC samples were collected from trial participants at day 0 and at day 28 after the second dose.

This TCR derives from an adult in good health. The chain employs TRBV6-2 or TRBV6-3 and TRBJ2-5; 10 nucleotides in the junction match TRBD2. This material consisted of peripheral blood, taken on day 0 of AZD1222 vaccination. The DNA sequence is given as TGTGCCAGCAGTGCCGGGACTAGCGAACAAGAGACCCAGTACTTC. The resulting protein is CASSAGTSEQETQYF.